The 12 T cell receptor beta chains below were found in one sample sequenced in a study of blood T cell repertoires in COVID-19. Clones were sequenced by immunoSEQ multiplex PCR, and TCRdb holds only the in-frame ones, with some missing. The sample records 150,000 or so clones, about four fifths being singletons. Sequencing was performed on peripheral blood. These receptor sequences come from a woman aged 60-75 years with acute or convalescent COVID-19.

This clone has a handful of counts. The V gene is TRBV9, the J gene TRBJ1-1, with D unresolved. Trimming shortened V by 0 bases and J by 1 base, and 10 bases separated the two germline ends. The V gene's germline CDR1 is SGDLS and CDR2 YYNGEE. The CDR3 extends over 15 amino acids. CDR3: CASSVGGAANTEAFF. DNA for the CDR3: TGTGCCAGCAGCGTAGGCGGAGCAGCGAACACTGAAGCTTTCTTT.

The chain uses TRBV30 and TRBJ1-1, with D maybe TRBD1 (5 bases). Germline V gene lookup returns CDR1 GTSNPN and CDR2 SVGIG (reference sequence). V was trimmed by 0 bases and J by 9 bases, leaving 17 bases between them. The CDR3 is 14 amino acids. The CDR3 bases are TGTGCCTGGAGTGTTAGCCGGGGGTCTCCTAAAGCTTTCTTT. This encodes CAWSVSRGSPKAFF. Filled out from reference TRBV30 and TRBJ1-1, the complete variable domain reads SQTIHQWPATLVQPVGSPLSLECTVEGTSNPNLYWYRQAAGRGLQLLFYSVGIGQISSEVPQNLSASRPQDRQFILSSKKLLLSDSGFYLCAWSVSRGSPKAFFGQGTRLTVV.

V and J are TRBV3-1 (or the pseudogene TRBV3-2) and TRBJ2-7, with D possibly being TRBD2 (5 bases). The V gene's germline CDR1 is LGHDT and CDR2 YNNKEL (reference sequence). The CDR3 has 12 amino acids. V lost 3 bases, J lost 5 bases, and 8 bases lay in between. The CDR3 nucleotides read TGTGCCAGCAGCCACGGACTTGACGAGCAGTACTTC. Translating gives CASSHGLDEQYF.

V is TRBV27 and J is TRBJ1-6, with no clear D. The CDR3 loop spans 14 amino acids. V lost 3 bases and J lost 8, with 11 bases in between. CDR1 is MNHEY, CDR2 SMNVEV, per germline (reference sequence). The CDR3 sequence: CASSFDPQYSPLHF. The CDR3, as DNA: TGTGCCAGCAGTTTTGACCCACAGTATTCACCCCTCCACTTT.

This chain uses TRBV4-3 with TRBJ2-7; 7 nucleotides line up with TRBD1. This CDR3 contains 13 residues. The J segment lost 7 bases and the V segment lost 0 bases, leaving 3 bases of the junction unmatched. Germline V gene data show CDR1 as LGHNA and CDR2 as YSLEER. The CDR3, as DNA: TGCGCCAGCAGCCAAGATCACAGGGGTGAGCAGTACTTC. Translation gives CASSQDHRGEQYF.

The V gene is TRBV5-4, the J gene TRBJ1-3; perhaps TRBD1 as D (5 bases). This CDR3 comprises 17 residues. CDR1 is SGHNT and CDR2 is YYREEE in the germline V gene (reference sequence). The V gene lost 5 bases and the J gene lost 4 bases, with 22 bases spanning the gap. CDR3 in amino acids: CASRPDIRTLSGNTIYF. DNA for the CDR3: TGTGCCAGCAGACCGGACATACGAACTCTTTCCGGAAACACCATATATTTT.

The chain has TRBV3-1 (or the pseudogene TRBV3-2) and TRBJ1-4; 9 bases fit TRBD1. Germline CDR1 LGHDT, CDR2 YNNKEL (reference sequence). The CDR3 spans 15 residues. The ends lost 4 bases at V and 8 bases at J; junction bases unmatched: 8. The DNA of the CDR3 is TGTGCCAGCAGCCGAGGGGGACAGGGTTCCGAAAAACTGTTTTTT. It codes for CASSRGGQGSEKLFF.

The chain carries TRBV3-1 (or the pseudogene TRBV3-2) and TRBJ2-2; the match to TRBD1 covers 8 bases. This CDR3 region has 14 residues. Germline V gene lookup returns CDR1 LGHDT and CDR2 YNNKEL (reference sequence). Trimming at V came to 1 base and at J to 5 bases, leaving 0 bases not matched to a gene. CDR3 coding DNA: TGTGCCAGCAGCCAAGGGACAGGGACCGGGGAGCTGTTTTTT. Translation: CASSQGTGTGELFF.

V gene TRBV5-4 combines with J gene TRBJ1-2; possibly TRBD1 for D (5 bases). The CDR3 is made up of 15 amino acids. Deletions cut 0 bases from V and 0 bases from J, with 9 bases between. Germline values: CDR1 SGHNT, CDR2 YYREEE (reference sequence). The CDR3 DNA is TGTGCCAGCAGCTTGGGCGGGACCTCTAACTATGGCTACACCTTC. It is translated as CASSLGGTSNYGYTF.

This sequence joins TRBV14 and TRBJ2-7; 7 positions match TRBD2. Germline V gene lookup returns CDR1 SGHDN and CDR2 FVKESK. Trimming cost V 4 bases and J 6 bases; bases outside gene matches: 12. This CDR3 is built from 15 residues. DNA for the CDR3: TGTGCCAGCAGCCCCCTCCCGCTAGCGGTCTCCGAGCAGTACTTC. It translates to CASSPLPLAVSEQYF.

This chain links TRBV28 with TRBJ1-2; unclear D gene. Trimming shortened V by 4 bases and J by 5 bases, and 17 bases separated the two germline ends. The CDR3 spans 15 residues. Looked up from germline, CDR1 is MDHEN and CDR2 is SYDVKM. The CDR3 loop is CASSYRARGWYGYTF. The CDR3 DNA follows: TGTGCCAGCAGTTATCGGGCACGGGGTTGGTATGGCTACACCTTC.

The V gene is TRBV19, the J gene TRBJ2-3; possible D gene TRBD1, 5 bases. V lost 3 bases and J 1 base, leaving 8 bases between the germline ends. CDR1 and CDR2 from the germline V gene are LNHDA and SQIVND (reference sequence). The CDR3 totals 14 residues. The CDR3 DNA reads as TGTGCCAGTAGTATCACCAGGGGCACAGATACGCAGTATTTT. Residues: CASSITRGTDTQYF.